This is a list of T cell receptor beta chains from one sample in a study of cytomegalovirus exposure and HLA in healthy donors. The assay was immunoSEQ multiplex PCR, and TCRdb's table has in-frame clones only and misses some. The data contain roughly 170,000 clones, approximately 85% of them singletons. The sequencing input was PBMCs. The receptors here all came from a girl aged 5-17 years in good health and CMV-seropositive. CDR3s include the opening cysteine and the closing phenylalanine or tryptophan. Fields, in order: clone size, D gene, J gene, V gene, CDR3 protein, CDR3 DNA. A D gene is named only where the DNA matches it firmly. The size of a clone is reported for some rows only, either as once, few or many, or as a class for expanded clones.

NA,TRBD2,TRBJ2-1,TRBV5-8,CASSGGGRNEQFF,TGTGCCAGCTCGGGGGGGGGCCGCAATGAGCAGTTCTTC
NA,TRBD2,TRBJ2-7,TRBV4-1,CASSQVTSGGAGEQYF,TGCGCCAGCAGCCAAGTGACTAGCGGGGGGGCAGGCGAGCAGTACTTC
NA,NA,TRBJ2-7,TRBV7-9,CASSHNRGGGSYEQYF,TGTGCCAGCAGCCATAACAGGGGAGGAGGCTCCTACGAGCAGTACTTC
NA,NA,TRBJ2-7,TRBV19,CASSTGLDYEQYF,TGTGCCAGTAGTACGGGACTGGACTACGAGCAGTACTTC
NA,TRBD1,TRBJ1-1,TRBV18,CASSPVQGLGTEAFF,TGTGCCAGCTCACCGGTACAGGGGTTGGGGACTGAAGCTTTCTTT
NA,TRBD1,TRBJ2-1,TRBV7-6,CASSLVWAGGASYNEQFF,TGTGCCAGCAGCTTAGTATGGGCAGGGGGAGCCTCCTACAATGAGCAGTTCTTC
once,NA,TRBJ2-5,TRBV20-1,CSVAPEETQYF,TGCAGTGTAGCTCCCGAGGAGACCCAGTACTTC
once,NA,TRBJ1-2,TRBV9,CASSVGADVDYGYTF,TGTGCCAGCAGCGTAGGGGCAGACGTCGACTATGGCTACACCTTC
NA,NA,TRBJ2-7,TRBV18,CASSPISGGINEQYF,TGTGCCAGCTCACCAATATCTGGGGGCATCAACGAGCAGTACTTC
NA,NA,TRBJ2-7,TRBV9,CASSVDAGSSYEQYF,TGTGCCAGCAGCGTAGACGCGGGTTCGTCCTACGAGCAGTACTTC
NA,TRBD1,TRBJ1-6,TRBV4-1,CASSQVLQGYNSPLHF,TGCGCCAGCAGCCAAGTCCTACAGGGGTATAATTCACCCCTCCACTTT
NA,TRBD1,TRBJ2-2,TRBV10-3,CAIRTGTGANTGELFF,TGTGCCATCAGGACCGGGACAGGGGCTAACACCGGGGAGCTGTTTTTT
NA,NA,TRBJ2-7,TRBV10-3,CATLDRQTYEQYF,TGTGCCACCTTAGACAGGCAAACCTACGAGCAGTACTTC
once,TRBD1,TRBJ2-1,TRBV19,CASSPPGRGQNEQFF,TGTGCCAGTAGTCCCCCTGGCAGGGGGCAAAATGAGCAGTTCTTC
once,NA,TRBJ2-4,TRBV13,CATSLGAKNIQYF,TGTGCCACCTCCTTGGGGGCGAAAAACATTCAGTACTTC
NA,TRBD2,TRBJ2-3,TRBV6-4,CASSDKRGADTQYF,TGTGCCAGCAGTGATAAGCGGGGTGCAGATACGCAGTATTTT
once,TRBD1,TRBJ1-4,TRBV10-2,CASSDRTGGKEKLFF,TGCGCCAGCAGTGATAGGACAGGGGGCAAGGAAAAACTGTTTTTT
NA,NA,TRBJ2-7,TRBV4-1,CASSQAPAGYEQYF,TGCGCCAGCAGCCAAGCTCCCGCAGGTTACGAGCAGTACTTC
NA,TRBD1,TRBJ1-6,TRBV4-1,CASSQVSGGVSPLHF,TGCGCCAGCAGCCAAGTATCAGGGGGCGTTTCACCCCTCCACTTT
NA,NA,TRBJ1-5,TRBV14,CASSQIDQPQHF,TGTGCCAGCAGCCAAATAGATCAGCCCCAGCATTTT
NA,TRBD1,TRBJ1-5,TRBV12-5,CASGLELTGTGELGNQPQHF,TGTGCTAGTGGTTTGGAGTTAACCGGGACAGGGGAATTAGGCAATCAGCCCCAGCATTTT
NA,TRBD1,TRBJ1-5,TRBV2,CASSQTGGFGQPQHF,TGTGCCAGCAGTCAGACAGGGGGCTTTGGTCAGCCCCAGCATTTT
once,TRBD2,TRBJ2-2,TRBV5-6,CASSLRPGGRSTGELFF,TGTGCCAGCAGCTTACGCCCGGGGGGGCGGAGCACCGGGGAGCTGTTTTTT
NA,TRBD1,TRBJ2-7,TRBV5-1,CASSFLGQGYEQYF,TGCGCCAGCAGCTTTCTGGGACAGGGGTACGAGCAGTACTTC
NA,TRBD1,TRBJ1-2,TRBV6-5,CATYDRGYGYTF,TGTGCCACATACGACAGGGGCTATGGCTACACCTTC
NA,TRBD2,TRBJ2-7,TRBV12-5,CASAPRGGSYEQYF,TGTGCTAGTGCCCCCCGGGGGGGGTCCTACGAGCAGTACTTC
NA,NA,TRBJ2-7,TRBV6-5,CASRRSPDSSYEQYF,TGTGCCAGCAGACGTTCCCCCGACAGCTCCTACGAGCAGTACTTC
NA,TRBD1,TRBJ1-6,TRBV7-3,CASSLYPGQGHSPLHF,TGTGCCAGCAGCCTGTACCCGGGACAGGGGCATTCACCCCTCCACTTT
once,NA,TRBJ2-2,TRBV9,CASSWGQSTGELFF,TGTGCCAGCAGTTGGGGGCAGAGCACCGGGGAGCTGTTTTTT
NA,TRBD2,TRBJ2-2,TRBV5-1,CASSYSGEAGELFF,TGCGCCAGCAGCTATAGCGGGGAAGCCGGGGAGCTGTTTTTT
few,TRBD2,TRBJ2-2,TRBV2,CASNGGGKNTGELFF,TGTGCCAGCAACGGGGGGGGAAAGAACACCGGGGAGCTGTTTTTT
NA,TRBD1,TRBJ2-7,TRBV7-7,CASSPTGTSYEQYF,TGTGCTAGCAGCCCGACAGGGACCTCCTACGAGCAGTACTTC
NA,NA,TRBJ2-5,TRBV11-1,CASSPLSGPETQYF,TGTGCCAGCAGCCCCCTTTCAGGGCCAGAGACCCAGTACTTC
once,TRBD1,TRBJ2-7,TRBV7-9,CASSSRDRVYEQYF,TGTGCCAGCAGCTCCCGGGACAGGGTCTACGAGCAGTACTTC
NA,NA,TRBJ1-2,TRBV5-4,CASSSRGHSDYGYTF,TGTGCCAGCAGCTCGAGAGGGCATAGCGACTATGGCTACACCTTC
NA,NA,TRBJ2-7,TRBV12-5,CASGLVLTGEAHEQYF,TGTGCTAGTGGTTTGGTACTTACAGGCGAAGCTCACGAGCAGTACTTC
NA,TRBD2,TRBJ2-5,TRBV13,CASSLLLAGQETQYF,TGTGCCAGCAGCTTATTACTAGCGGGGCAAGAGACCCAGTACTTC
NA,TRBD1,TRBJ2-7,TRBV7-8,CASSNPTGGVTYEQYF,TGTGCCAGCAGCAATCCAACAGGGGGAGTCACCTACGAGCAGTACTTC
NA,TRBD1,TRBJ2-2,TRBV5-1,CASHLRDRNTGELFF,TGCGCCAGCCACCTCCGGGACAGGAACACCGGGGAGCTGTTTTTT
NA,TRBD1,TRBJ2-7,TRBV11-3,CASSPLQGYEQYF,TGTGCCAGCAGCCCCCTACAGGGGTACGAGCAGTACTTC
NA,NA,TRBJ2-1,TRBV4-1,CASSRLWGVYNEQFF,TGCGCCAGCAGCCGTCTATGGGGGGTCTACAATGAGCAGTTCTTC
NA,NA,TRBJ2-3,TRBV5-4,CASSLVNGGIDTQYF,TGTGCCAGCAGCTTGGTTAATGGCGGGATCGATACGCAGTATTTT
NA,TRBD1,TRBJ1-2,TRBV5-1,CASSSTGTGDGYTF,TGCGCCAGCAGCAGTACCGGGACAGGGGACGGCTACACCTTC
NA,NA,TRBJ2-3,TRBV5-6,CASSSADTQYF,TGTGCCAGCAGCAGCGCAGATACGCAGTATTTT
NA,NA,TRBJ2-1,TRBV5-4,CASSFNAGKVNEQFF,TGTGCCAGCAGCTTTAACGCGGGGAAGGTAAATGAGCAGTTCTTC
NA,TRBD1,TRBJ1-2,TRBV2,CASSRDRGAWGYTF,TGTGCCAGCAGTAGAGACAGGGGAGCCTGGGGCTACACCTTC
NA,NA,TRBJ1-2,TRBV2,CASSFRGGADYGYTF,TGTGCCAGCAGTTTCCGGGGGGGGGCCGACTATGGCTACACCTTC
few,NA,TRBJ1-1,TRBV9,CASSAFTSNTEAFF,TGTGCCAGCAGCGCCTTTACATCGAACACTGAAGCTTTCTTT
once,NA,TRBJ1-2,TRBV7-9,CASRLLAGSGYTF,TGTGCCAGCAGGTTACTCGCAGGTTCAGGCTACACCTTC
NA,NA,TRBJ1-1,TRBV6-5,CASRRGNTEAFF,TGTGCCAGCAGACGAGGGAACACTGAAGCTTTCTTT
NA,NA,TRBJ1-1,TRBV6-5,CASSYYGGGTETFF,TGTGCCAGCAGTTACTACGGGGGGGGAACTGAAACTTTCTTT
NA,NA,TRBJ1-5,TRBV6-5,CATTPARGQPQHF,TGTGCCACCACTCCCGCCCGGGGACAGCCCCAGCATTTT
few,NA,TRBJ1-5,TRBV7-9,CASSLAWTAGGNQPQHF,TGTGCCAGCAGCTTAGCTTGGACAGCGGGGGGCAATCAGCCCCAGCATTTT
NA,TRBD1,TRBJ2-2,TRBV2,CASRTGGWDTGELFF,TGTGCCAGCAGGACAGGGGGTTGGGACACCGGGGAGCTGTTTTTT